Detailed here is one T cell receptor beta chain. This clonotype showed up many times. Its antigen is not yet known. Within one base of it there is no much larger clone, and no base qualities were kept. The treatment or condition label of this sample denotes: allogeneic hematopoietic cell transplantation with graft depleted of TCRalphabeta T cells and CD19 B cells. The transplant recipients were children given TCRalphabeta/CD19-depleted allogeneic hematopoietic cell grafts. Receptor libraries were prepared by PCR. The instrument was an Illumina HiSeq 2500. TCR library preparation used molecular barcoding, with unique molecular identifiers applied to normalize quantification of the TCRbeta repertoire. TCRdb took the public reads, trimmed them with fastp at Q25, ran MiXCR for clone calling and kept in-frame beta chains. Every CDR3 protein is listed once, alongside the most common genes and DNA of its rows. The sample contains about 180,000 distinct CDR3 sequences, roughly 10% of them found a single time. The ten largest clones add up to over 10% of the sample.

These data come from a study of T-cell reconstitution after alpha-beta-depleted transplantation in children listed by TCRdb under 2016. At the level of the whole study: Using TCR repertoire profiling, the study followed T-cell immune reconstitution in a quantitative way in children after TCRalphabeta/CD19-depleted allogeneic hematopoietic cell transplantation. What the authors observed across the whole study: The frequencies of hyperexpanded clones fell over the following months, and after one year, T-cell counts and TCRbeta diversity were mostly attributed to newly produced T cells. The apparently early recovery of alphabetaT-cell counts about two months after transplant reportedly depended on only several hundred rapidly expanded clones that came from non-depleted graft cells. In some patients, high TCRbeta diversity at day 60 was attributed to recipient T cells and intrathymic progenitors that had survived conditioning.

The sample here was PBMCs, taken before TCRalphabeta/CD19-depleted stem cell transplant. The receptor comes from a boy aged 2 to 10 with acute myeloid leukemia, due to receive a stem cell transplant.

The CDR3 region: CASSQAPYRGGHGYTF. The DNA sequence is as follows: TGTGCCAGCAGCCAGGCGCCTTACAGGGGGGGCCATGGCTACACCTTC. Rearrangement joined TRBV4-2 to TRBJ1-2, with 8 bases in between that match TRBD1. CDR1 and CDR2, looked up from the germline V gene, are LGHNA and YNFKEQ. For this chain, trimming is 3 bases at the V end and 6 bases at the J end, and the number of junction bases without a gene match is 12. Including cysteine and phenylalanine, the CDR3 has 16 amino acids. The read is trimmed to its CDR3 DNA, 48 bases read in frame from base 1.